A single sample is the source of the 6 T cell receptor beta chains below, sequenced in a study of metastatic and nonmetastatic thyroid tumors. TCRdb reanalyzed the PCR reads with MiXCR. The sample carries more than 13,000 clones, around 22% recorded once. Thyroid surgery was performed in patients who had received no treatment beforehand. The sample comprised blood. All receptors come from a female donor with papillary thyroid cancer or a benign thyroid nodule (not recorded which). Some clones in this sample may be carry-over from other donors' samples.

This clone was found a few times. This chain joins TRBV25-1 and TRBJ1-2; D possibly corresponds to TRBD1 (5 bases). V lost 1 base to trimming and J lost 8 bases, with 17 bases between them. The CDR3 covers 15 residues. Germline loops: CDR1 MGHDK, CDR2 SYGVNS. In nucleotides, the CDR3 is TGTGCCAGCAGTGAATTGGGCAGGGAGGTCATAGGCTACACCTTC. Translating gives CASSELGREVIGYTF.

This clone was observed at least ten times. V and J are TRBV30 and TRBJ2-6; D is possibly TRBD1 or TRBD2 (5 bases each). The germline CDR1 and CDR2 sequences are GTSNPN and SVGIG (reference sequence). V was cut by 3 bases and J by 2 bases, with 14 bases left in between. The CDR3 is made up of 16 amino acids. CDR3 nucleotide sequence: TGTGCCTGGAGGCGGATTGGGGGAACTGGGGCCAACGTCCTGACTTTC. It is translated as CAWRRIGGTGANVLTF.

V gene TRBV20-1 combines with J gene TRBJ2-5; the D is unclear. V was shortened by 3 bases and J by 13 bases, with 21 bases between the two germline ends. There are 13 residues in the CDR3. Germline CDR1 is DFQATT and CDR2 is SNEGSKA (reference sequence). The CDR3 reads CSASEVITKGPYF. The CDR3 coding sequence is TGCAGTGCTAGCGAAGTGATTACTAAAGGACCGTACTTC.

This clone was picked up a small number of times. A single base separates this from a much larger clone, so it may be a read error. The chain couples TRBV29-1 to TRBJ2-5; 7 bases line up with TRBD2. CDR1 and CDR2 from the germline V gene are SQVTM and ANQGSEA. J lost 4 bases, V lost 4 bases, and 9 bases had no gene match. This CDR3 has 14 amino acids. Written as DNA, the CDR3 is TGCAGCGTTGCTATCGGGGGGTGGGTAGAGACCCAGTACTTC. Its protein product is CSVAIGGWVETQYF.

The rearrangement uses TRBV4-2 and TRBJ1-5, with 12 positions matching TRBD1. This CDR3 comprises 19 residues. Germline assignment: CDR1 LGHNA and CDR2 YNFKEQ. Germline trimming cut 2 bases from V and 7 bases from J; bases unmatched to any gene: 15. The CDR3 loop reads CASSQTGPGQGAFWQPQHF. CDR3 nucleotide sequence: TGTGCCAGCAGCCAAACCGGTCCGGGACAGGGGGCCTTTTGGCAGCCCCAGCATTTT.

This chain joins TRBV7-9 and TRBJ2-7; weak D call: TRBD1 (6 bases). The CDR3 is 13 amino acids. Germline V gene sequence: CDR1 SEHNR, CDR2 FQNEAQ (reference sequence). V gave up 5 bases and J gave up 4 bases, with 12 bases separating them. The CDR3 is CASSPLDSYEQYF. The CDR3 DNA reads as TGTGCCAGCAGCCCCCTGGACAGTTACGAGCAGTACTTC.